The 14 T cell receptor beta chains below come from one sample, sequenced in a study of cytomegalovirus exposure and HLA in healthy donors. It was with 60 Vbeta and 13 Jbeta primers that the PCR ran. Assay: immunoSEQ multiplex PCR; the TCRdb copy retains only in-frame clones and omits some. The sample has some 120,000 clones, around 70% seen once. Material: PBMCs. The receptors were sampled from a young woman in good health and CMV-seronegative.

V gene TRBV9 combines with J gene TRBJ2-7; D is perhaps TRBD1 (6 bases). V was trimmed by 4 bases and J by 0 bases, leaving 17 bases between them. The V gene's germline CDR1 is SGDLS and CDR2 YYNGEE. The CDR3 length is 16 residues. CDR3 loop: CASSPHSDRSSYEQYF. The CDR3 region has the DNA TGTGCCAGCAGCCCCCATTCCGACAGGAGCTCCTACGAGCAGTACTTC.

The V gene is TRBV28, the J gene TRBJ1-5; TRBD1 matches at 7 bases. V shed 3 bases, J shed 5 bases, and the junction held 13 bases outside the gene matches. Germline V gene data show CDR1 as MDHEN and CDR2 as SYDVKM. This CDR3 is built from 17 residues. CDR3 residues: CASSFRQGMGLDQPQHF. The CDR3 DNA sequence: TGTGCCAGCAGTTTCCGACAGGGTATGGGGCTCGATCAGCCCCAGCATTTT.

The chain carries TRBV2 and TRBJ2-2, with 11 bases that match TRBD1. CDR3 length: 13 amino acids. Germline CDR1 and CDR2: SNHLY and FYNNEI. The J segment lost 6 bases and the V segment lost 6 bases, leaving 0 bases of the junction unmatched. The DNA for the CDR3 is TGTGCCAGCAGGGGACAGGGGGCCGGGGAGCTGTTTTTT. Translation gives CASRGQGAGELFF.

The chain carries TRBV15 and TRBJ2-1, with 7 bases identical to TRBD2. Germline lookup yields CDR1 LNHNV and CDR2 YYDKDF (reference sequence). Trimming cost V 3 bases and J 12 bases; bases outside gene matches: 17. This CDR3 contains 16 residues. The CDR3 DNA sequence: TGTGCCACCAGCAGGGACACTCGGTACCGGGGGGTTGGGCAGTTCTTC. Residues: CATSRDTRYRGVGQFF.

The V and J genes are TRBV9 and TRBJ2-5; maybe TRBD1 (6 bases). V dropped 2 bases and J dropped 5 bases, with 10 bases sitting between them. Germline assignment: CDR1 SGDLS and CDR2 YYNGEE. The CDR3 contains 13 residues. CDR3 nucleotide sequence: TGTGCCAGCAGCGTCCAGGGGAGTGAGACCCAGTACTTC. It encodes CASSVQGSETQYF.

The DNA for the CDR3 is TGTGCCTGGAGCGGGGGGGTTTCAGAGACCCAGTACTTC. It specifies CAWSGGVSETQYF. The chain combines TRBV30 with TRBJ2-5; TRBD2 agrees at 8 bases. Trimming cost V 3 bases and J 4 bases; bases outside gene matches: 4. This CDR3 contains 13 residues. Germline V gives CDR1 GTSNPN, CDR2 SVGIG (reference sequence).

CDR3: CASRDPGQGYGYTF. The CDR3 nucleotides are TGTGCCAGCAGAGATCCGGGACAGGGCTATGGCTACACCTTC. The genes are TRBV6-5 and TRBJ1-2; TRBD1 aligns across 9 bases. CDR1 and CDR2 (germline): MNHEY, SVGAGI. Unmatched junction bases numbered 6, after V lost 6 bases and J lost 4 bases. The CDR3 sequence is 14 residues long.

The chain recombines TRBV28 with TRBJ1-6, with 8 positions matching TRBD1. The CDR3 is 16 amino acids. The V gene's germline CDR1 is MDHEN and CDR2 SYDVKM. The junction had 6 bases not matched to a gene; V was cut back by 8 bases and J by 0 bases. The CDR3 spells CASFLTGGSYNSPLHF. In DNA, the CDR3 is TGTGCCAGCTTTCTAACAGGGGGCTCCTATAATTCACCCCTCCACTTT.

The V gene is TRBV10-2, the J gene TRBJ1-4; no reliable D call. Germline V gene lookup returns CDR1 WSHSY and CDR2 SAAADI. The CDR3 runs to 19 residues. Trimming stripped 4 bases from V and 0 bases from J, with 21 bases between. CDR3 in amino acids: CASSGVRGHASATNEKLFF. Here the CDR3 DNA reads TGCGCCAGCAGTGGGGTTAGAGGGCATGCCTCTGCAACTAATGAAAAACTGTTTTTT.

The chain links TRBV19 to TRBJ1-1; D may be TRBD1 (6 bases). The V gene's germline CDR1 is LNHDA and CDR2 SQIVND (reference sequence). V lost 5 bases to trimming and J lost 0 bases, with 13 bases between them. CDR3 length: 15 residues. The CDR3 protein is CASSPRTDLNTEAFF. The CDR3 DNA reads TGTGCCAGTAGTCCGCGGACAGACTTGAACACTGAAGCTTTCTTT. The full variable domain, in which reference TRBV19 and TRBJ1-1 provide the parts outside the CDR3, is DGGITQSPKYLFRKEGQNVTLSCEQNLNHDAMYWYRQDPGQGLRLIYYSQIVNDFQKGDIAEGYSVSREKKESFPLTVTSAQKNPTAFYLCASSPRTDLNTEAFFGQGTRLTVV.

This CDR3 is CASSQDRQGVYNEKLFF. DNA for the CDR3: TGTGCCAGCAGCCAAGATCGGCAGGGGGTTTATAATGAAAAACTGTTTTTT. This chain links TRBV4-2 with TRBJ1-4; 7 bases agree with TRBD1. The CDR3 spans 17 residues. Per germline, CDR1 LGHNA and CDR2 YNFKEQ. Trimming removed 0 bases from V and 4 bases from J; junction bases left unmatched: 8.

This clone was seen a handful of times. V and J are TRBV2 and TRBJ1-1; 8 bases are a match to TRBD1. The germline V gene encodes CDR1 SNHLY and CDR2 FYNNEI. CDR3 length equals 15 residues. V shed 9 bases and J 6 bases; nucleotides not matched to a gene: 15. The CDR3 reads CASLGTGSSVAEAFF. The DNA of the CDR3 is TGTGCCAGTCTCGGGACAGGAAGTTCGGTCGCTGAAGCTTTCTTT.

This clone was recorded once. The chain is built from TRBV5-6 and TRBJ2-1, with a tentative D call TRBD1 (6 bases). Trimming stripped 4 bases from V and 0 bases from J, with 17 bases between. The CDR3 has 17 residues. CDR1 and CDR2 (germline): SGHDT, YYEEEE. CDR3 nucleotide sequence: TGTGCCAGCAGCGACCCCGGGACAAAAGGCTCCTACAATGAGCAGTTCTTC. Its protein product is CASSDPGTKGSYNEQFF.

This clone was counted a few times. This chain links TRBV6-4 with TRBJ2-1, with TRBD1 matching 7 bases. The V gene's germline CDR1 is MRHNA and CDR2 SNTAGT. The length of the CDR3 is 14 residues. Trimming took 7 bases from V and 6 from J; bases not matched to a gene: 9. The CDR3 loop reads CASTQSAGGNEQFF. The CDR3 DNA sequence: TGTGCCAGCACCCAGAGTGCAGGGGGCAATGAGCAGTTCTTC.